A selection of T cell receptor beta chains follows, all from one sample in a study of cytomegalovirus exposure and HLA in healthy donors. The data were produced by immunoSEQ multiplex PCR, yet TCRdb's version contains in-frame clones alone and is incomplete. The table shows 150,000 or so clones, with 80% to 85% occurring only once. The source material was PBMCs. Every receptor here comes from a middle-aged man in good health and CMV-seropositive. Each CDR3 is given with its conserved first and last residue. A D gene is named only where the DNA matches it firmly. Not every row has a clone size; where given, it reads once, few, many or a size class.

>few|TRBJ2-1|TRBV6-6|NA
TGTGCCAGCAGTCTACAGGGCTACAATGAGCAGTTCTTC
CASSLQGYNEQFF
>NA|TRBJ1-1|TRBV6-6|TRBD1
TGTGCCAGCAGTCGACAGGGGAACACTGAAGCTTTCTTT
CASSRQGNTEAFF
>NA|TRBJ2-1|TRBV4-1|NA
TGCGCCAGCAGCCAAGACGCTATCACAGGGTCGAGGCAGTTCTTC
CASSQDAITGSRQFF
>NA|TRBJ1-5|TRBV13|NA
TGTGCCAGCAGCTTATCCGGGAGGGGCAATCAGCCCCAGCATTTT
CASSLSGRGNQPQHF
>NA|TRBJ2-7|TRBV15|NA
TGTGCCACCAGCAGGACAGGTGTCTCCTACGAGCAGTACTTC
CATSRTGVSYEQYF
>once|TRBJ2-2|TRBV9|TRBD1
TGTGCCAGCAGCCCCCCCGGGACAGGGACCACCGGGGAGCTGTTTTTT
CASSPPGTGTTGELFF
>NA|TRBJ2-2|TRBV5-1|TRBD1
TGCGCCAGCAGCCAAGCCGGGACAGCGAACACCGGGGAGCTGTTTTTT
CASSQAGTANTGELFF
>once|TRBJ1-4|TRBV7-9|TRBD1
TGTGCCAGCACCACAACAGGGGAGGCTAATGAAAAACTGTTTTTT
CASTTTGEANEKLFF
>NA|TRBJ1-1|TRBV18|NA
TGTGCCAGCTCCCACAGGGTTGAGGACATGAACACTGAAGCTTTCTTT
CASSHRVEDMNTEAFF
>NA|TRBJ2-1|TRBV27|NA
TGTGCCAGCAGCCGGACTGAAAATGAGCAGTTCTTC
CASSRTENEQFF
>NA|TRBJ1-6|TRBV19|NA
TGTGCCAGTAGTCCGGATAATTCACCCCTCCACTTT
CASSPDNSPLHF
>NA|TRBJ1-5|TRBV7-6|TRBD1
TGTGCCAGCAGCCCCGGGACAGGGAATTATCAGCCCCAGCATTTT
CASSPGTGNYQPQHF
>NA|TRBJ2-7|TRBV11-2|TRBD1
TGTGCCAGCAGCCCCACCCGGGACAGGGGACACGAGCAGTACTTC
CASSPTRDRGHEQYF
>NA|TRBJ2-3|TRBV7-9|NA
TGTGCCAGCAGCTTACGGCAGGGGAGCACAGATACGCAGTATTTT
CASSLRQGSTDTQYF
>NA|TRBJ1-6|TRBV28|TRBD1
TGTGCCAGCAGTTCCCCGGGACAGGGGACAATCTCCTATAATTCACCCCTCCACTTT
CASSSPGQGTISYNSPLHF
>NA|TRBJ1-2|TRBV19|TRBD1
TGTGCCAGTAGAACCGGCCTCACAGGGGCTGGCTACACCTTC
CASRTGLTGAGYTF
>NA|TRBJ1-4|TRBV7-2|NA
TGTGCCAGCAGCTTAGCAGACAGGAAACTGTTTTTT
CASSLADRKLFF
>NA|TRBJ2-3|TRBV2|NA
TGTGCCAGCAGTGCCGATGGGGAGGGCACAGATACGCAGTATTTT
CASSADGEGTDTQYF